This T cell receptor (beta chain) derives from a study of shared clonotypes between healthy human individuals. Note on this clone: The antigen remains unidentified.

For each subset, genomic DNA was distributed in equal portions over several immunoSEQ plates. Per the authors' pipeline: With immunoSEQ giving junction-only sequences and no quality scores, filtering differed. Sequenced by immunoSEQ multiplex PCR; TCRdb stores in-frame clones only, minus some. The V and J calls and clone size were taken over from that table, and D and trimming were inferred from the DNA. The table lists roughly 570,000 clones, nearly 98% of them singletons, with 0.3% to 0.35% in the top ten. The V gene's germline CDR1 is SGDLS and CDR2 YYNGEE. The V and J ends lost 6 bases and 7 bases respectively, with 13 bases between them. The CDR3 totals 13 residues. Terminally differentiated effector memory CD45RA+ cells were excluded by CCR7 positive selection of CD45RO-negative cells. The donors, all of them Caucasian adults, lived in Nashville, Tennessee. General study findings and limits: Clonotypes that were shared across a few donors made up about 4.5% of naive CD4 clonotypes.

The TCR originated in a man aged 30-40 years in good health. This chain uses TRBV9 with TRBJ2-2, with TRBD1 as a possible D gene (5 bases). Sequencing was performed on naive CD8+ T cells sorted from blood. CDR3 region: CASTHGAGGELFF. CDR3 bases: TGTGCCAGCACCCATGGGGCCGGCGGGGAGCTGTTTTTT.